The 4 T cell receptor beta chains below come from one sample, sequenced in a study of shared clonotypes between healthy human individuals. Profiling relied on immunoSEQ multiplex PCR, and the TCRdb table lists in-frame clones only, not all of them. This sample has around 620,000 clones, with approximately 95% found just once. Selected positively for CCR7 and CD45RO-negative, naive CD8 cells excluded terminally differentiated effector memory CD45RA+ cells. Sample: naive CD8+ T cells sorted from blood. Source of these receptors: a woman aged 25 to 39 in good health.

V and J are TRBV7-6 and TRBJ2-5; D is perhaps TRBD1 or TRBD2 (5 bases each). The ends were cut back, 9 bases at V and 4 bases at J, with 24 bases in the middle. Germline assignment: CDR1 SGHVS and CDR2 FNYEAQ. The CDR3 has 16 amino acids. The CDR3 sequence is CASRPRDGVNLETQYF. For the CDR3, the DNA is TGTGCCAGTCGACCTCGGGACGGAGTAAATCTAGAGACCCAGTACTTC.

This sequence joins TRBV15 and TRBJ2-5, with 16 bases aligning to TRBD2. V lost 6 bases, J lost 1 base, and 8 bases stayed unmatched. CDR1 is LNHNV, CDR2 YYDKDF, per germline (reference sequence). The CDR3 runs 18 residues. This CDR3 is CATRPGTSGRGRQETQYF. In DNA, the CDR3 is TGTGCCACCAGGCCCGGGACTAGCGGGAGGGGCCGCCAAGAGACCCAGTACTTC.

The DNA of the CDR3 is TGTGCCAGCAGCCATCCGTTAGTCGCCGGGGAGCTGTTTTTT. Encoded protein: CASSHPLVAGELFF. The rearrangement uses TRBV7-9 and TRBJ2-2; no firm D call. The germline V gene encodes CDR1 SEHNR and CDR2 FQNEAQ (reference sequence). This CDR3 comprises 14 residues. Trimming removed 5 bases from V and 6 bases from J, with 13 bases in between.

The J gene is TRBJ2-5, the V gene TRBV28, with a weak D call TRBD1 (5 bases). Germline V gene data show CDR1 as MDHEN and CDR2 as SYDVKM. Deletions cut 7 bases from V and 1 base from J, with 19 bases between. The CDR3 runs 16 residues. DNA of the CDR3: TGTGCCAGCACCCCCTCCGCCCTCCAGGGCCAAGAGACCCAGTACTTC. It translates to CASTPSALQGQETQYF.